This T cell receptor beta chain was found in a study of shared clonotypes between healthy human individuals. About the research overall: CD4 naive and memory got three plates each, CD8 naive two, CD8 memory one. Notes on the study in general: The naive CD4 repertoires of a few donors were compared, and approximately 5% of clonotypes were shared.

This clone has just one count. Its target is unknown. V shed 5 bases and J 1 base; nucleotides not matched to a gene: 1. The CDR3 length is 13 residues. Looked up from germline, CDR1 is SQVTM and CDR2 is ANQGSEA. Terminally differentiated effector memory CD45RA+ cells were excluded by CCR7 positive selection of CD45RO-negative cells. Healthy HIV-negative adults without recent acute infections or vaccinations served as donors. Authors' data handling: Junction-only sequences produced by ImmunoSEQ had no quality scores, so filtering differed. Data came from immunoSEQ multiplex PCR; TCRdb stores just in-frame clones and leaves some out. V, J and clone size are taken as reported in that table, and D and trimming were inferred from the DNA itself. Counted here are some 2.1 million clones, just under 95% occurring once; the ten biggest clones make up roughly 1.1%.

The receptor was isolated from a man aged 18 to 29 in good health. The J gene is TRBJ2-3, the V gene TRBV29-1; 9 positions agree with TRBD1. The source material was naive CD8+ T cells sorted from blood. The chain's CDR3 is CSVRTGGTDTQYF. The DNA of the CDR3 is TGCAGCGTTAGGACAGGGGGCACAGATACGCAGTATTTT.